These 10 T cell receptor beta chains originate from one sample sequenced in a study of T cell responses to AZD1222 COVID-19 vaccine. The repertoire was sequenced with immunoSEQ multiplex PCR; TCRdb's copy has only in-frame clones and lacks some. The table lists 75,000 to 90,000 clones, 70% to 90% of them singletons. The sequencing used peripheral blood, collected 28 days after the second AZD1222 dose. The receptors come from an adult who received the AZD1222 COVID-19 vaccine.

The genes are TRBV4-1 and TRBJ1-2, with D possibly being TRBD1 (5 bases). Per the germline V gene, CDR1 is MGHRA and CDR2 is YSYEKL. This CDR3 is built from 13 residues. Trimming left V 3 bases short and J 9 bases short, with 14 bases between. In DNA form, the CDR3 reads TGCGCCAGCAGCCAGGGGACGTGGCTGAGCTACACCTTC. Protein product: CASSQGTWLSYTF.

The rearrangement uses TRBV28 and TRBJ2-3; TRBD2 matches at 8 bases. The V segment lost 7 bases and the J segment 2 bases; nucleotides outside the gene matches: 11. The CDR3 consists of 16 residues. Per the germline V gene, CDR1 is MDHEN and CDR2 is SYDVKM. As DNA, the CDR3 is TGTGCCAGCATTCACACCGGGACTAGGACCACAGATACGCAGTATTTT. It codes for CASIHTGTRTTDTQYF.

The V gene is TRBV10-1, the J gene TRBJ1-6; D unclear. Germline V lookup: CDR1 WNHNN, CDR2 SYGVQD (reference sequence). Trimming cost V 0 bases and J 5 bases, with 5 bases left between them. The CDR3 runs to 14 residues. In DNA form, the CDR3 reads TGCGCCAGCAGTGAGTCCGGGGATAATTCACCCCTCCACTTT. Amino acid sequence: CASSESGDNSPLHF.

J is TRBJ2-7 and V is TRBV7-7; TRBD2 matches 13 bases. Germline V gene data show CDR1 as SSHAT and CDR2 as FNYEAQ (reference sequence). V lost 5 bases and J lost 7; bases outside the gene matches: 5. This CDR3 has 14 amino acids. The CDR3 spells CASSPGLAGDEQYF. As DNA, the CDR3 is TGTGCCAGCAGCCCCGGACTAGCGGGAGATGAGCAGTACTTC.

The CDR3 coding sequence is TGTGCCAGCAGTTTGGGTATTGGGACAGGGGACGAGCAGTACTTC. Amino acids: CASSLGIGTGDEQYF. The chain recombines TRBV27 with TRBJ2-7; the match to TRBD1 covers 10 bases. The trim removed 3 bases at V and 5 bases at J, leaving 7 bases unmatched. Germline values: CDR1 MNHEY, CDR2 SMNVEV (reference sequence). The CDR3 runs to 15 residues.

The CDR3 DNA follows: TGTGCCAGCAGTGCCCCCTTTAATGAGCAGTTCTTC. Translation gives CASSAPFNEQFF. V and J are TRBV28 and TRBJ2-1; D gene uncertain. V lost 5 bases and J lost 7, with 9 bases in between. Germline assignment: CDR1 MDHEN and CDR2 SYDVKM. This CDR3 is 12 amino acids long.

The rearrangement links TRBV19 to TRBJ2-7, with 7 bases aligning to TRBD2. Germline V gives CDR1 LNHDA, CDR2 SQIVND (reference sequence). The CDR3 spans 16 residues. The ends lost 4 bases at V and 6 bases at J; junction bases unmatched: 15. The CDR3 bases are TGTGCCAGTAGTAAGATCGTCGGCGGGGGTCAGGGCGAGCAGTACTTC. This sequence encodes CASSKIVGGGQGEQYF.

The CDR3 is CASSLMGTGGLTEAFF. CDR3 in DNA: TGTGCCAGCAGCTTAATGGGTACAGGGGGTCTCACTGAAGCTTTCTTT. This sequence joins TRBV7-3 and TRBJ1-1, with 8 bases that match TRBD1. The CDR3 runs 16 residues. J was trimmed by 4 bases and V by 1 base; bases with no gene match: 8. Germline-derived CDR1 and CDR2 are SGHTA and FQGTGA. The full variable domain, rest sourced from reference TRBV7-3 and TRBJ1-1, is GAGVSQTPSNKVTEKGKYVELRCDPISGHTALYWYRQSLGQGPEFLIYFQGTGAADDSGLPNDRFFAVRPEGSVSTLKIQRTERGDSAVYLCASSLMGTGGLTEAFFGQGTRLTVV.

The rearrangement uses TRBV28 and TRBJ1-2; D gene uncertain. Trimming stripped 10 bases from V and 0 bases from J, with 6 bases between. The germline V gene encodes CDR1 MDHEN and CDR2 SYDVKM. The CDR3 has 11 residues. The CDR3 loop is CATGANYGYTF. CDR3 coding DNA: TGTGCCACCGGAGCTAACTATGGCTACACCTTC.

The rearrangement uses TRBV4-3 and TRBJ1-2; D call uncertain. Germline values: CDR1 LGHNA, CDR2 YSLEER. V shed 4 bases and J shed 0 bases, with 6 bases lying between them. The CDR3 sequence is 13 residues long. CDR3 in DNA: TGCGCCAGCAGCCTCACCGCTAACTATGGCTACACCTTC. Residues: CASSLTANYGYTF.